Listed below are T cell receptor beta chains from one sample, sequenced in a study of response to subunit inactivated influenza vaccine. MiXCR was run by TCRdb on the RT-PCR reads, yielding one entry per CDR3 protein. The sample lists roughly 650,000 distinct CDR3 sequences, 14% seen once, with roughly 7.2% in the top ten. The sample in question was PBMCs from blood, obtained around 14 days before vaccination. These receptors were taken from a middle-aged man who received an inactivated influenza vaccine. The CDR3 runs from the conserved cysteine through the conserved F or W. D genes are given only for firm matches. Some rows have no size entry. The others give once, few or many, or a class for an expanded clone.

CDR3 DNA	CDR3 protein	clone size	J gene	D gene	V gene
TGTGCCAGCAGTGATGCAGGCTACGAGCAGTACTTC	CASSDAGYEQYF	many	TRBJ2-7	-	TRBV12-3/TRBV12-4
TGCGCCAGCGGGGACACCTCGAGGGCAGATACGCAGTATTTT	CASGDTSRADTQYF	few	TRBJ2-3	-	TRBV5-1
TGTGCCAGCAGCTTAGTTGTCCGAACAATAGAGCAGTTCTTC	CASSLVVRTIEQFF	-	TRBJ2-1	-	TRBV7-9
TGTGCCAGCAGTTGGCCAGGGGGTGGGGAGCAGTACTTC	CASSWPGGGEQYF	many	TRBJ2-7	TRBD1	TRBV27
TGTGCCAGCAGTCGACAGGGAATTGAGACCCAGTACTTC	CASSRQGIETQYF	-	TRBJ2-5	TRBD1	TRBV6-1
TGTGCCAGCAGCAAGGGACTAGCGGGAGCCGAGCAGTACTTC	CASSKGLAGAEQYF	few	TRBJ2-7	TRBD2	TRBV7-2
TGTGCCAGCGGCAGGTCACGATCAACGGGAGCCGGGGAGCTGTTTTTT	CASGRSRSTGAGELFF	-	TRBJ2-2	-	TRBV2
TGTGCCAGCAGTTACGGTCCGGGAACTAGCACAGATACGCAGTATTTT	CASSYGPGTSTDTQYF	many	TRBJ2-3	-	TRBV6-2/TRBV6-3
TGCAGTGCTCCTACGCTCTATCAGACTAGCGGGAGAGTCTTC	CSAPTLYQTSGRVF	few	TRBJ2-5	TRBD2	TRBV20-1
TGTGCCAGCAGCTACAGAGGTCTCTCCTACAATGAGCAGTTCTTC	CASSYRGLSYNEQFF	many	TRBJ2-1	-	TRBV7-9
TGCGCCAGCAGCTTCTCGGCAGTTCAAGAGACCCAGTACTTC	CASSFSAVQETQYF	-	TRBJ2-5	-	TRBV5-1
TGTGCCAGCACAGGGAACACTGAAGCTTTCTTT	CASTGNTEAFF	few	TRBJ1-1	-	TRBV6-2/TRBV6-3
TGCGCCAGCAGCCAAGGAGGAGGGAGAGAGACCCAGTACTTC	CASSQGGGRETQYF	few	TRBJ2-5	-	TRBV4-3
TGTGCCAGCAGTTACTCCTCGGGGGCGCCCAACGAGCAGTACTTC	CASSYSSGAPNEQYF	-	TRBJ2-7	-	TRBV6-5
TGCAGCGTCGGACAGGGGGACCTCAGCGGCTACACCTTC	CSVGQGDLSGYTF	-	TRBJ1-2	TRBD1	TRBV29-1
TGCGCCAGCAGGTATCCGGGACAGGGGAGCACTGAAGCTTTCTTT	CASRYPGQGSTEAFF	few	TRBJ1-1	TRBD1	TRBV5-1
TGTGCCAGCAGCCTTGGGGCAGCAGTGAACACTGAAGCTTTCTTT	CASSLGAAVNTEAFF	-	TRBJ1-1	-	TRBV6-1
TGTGCCAGCAGCCGTAGCGGGGTCCAAGAGACCCAGTACTTC	CASSRSGVQETQYF	few	TRBJ2-5	TRBD2	TRBV7-2
TGTGCCAGCAGTTTGACGGGACTAGCGAGGGGCTCCTACGAGCAGTACTTC	CASSLTGLARGSYEQYF	many	TRBJ2-7	TRBD2	TRBV12-3/TRBV12-4
TGCGCCAGCAGCCAGTACGGGACTAGCGGGAGCTATGAGCAGTTCTTC	CASSQYGTSGSYEQFF	-	TRBJ2-1	TRBD2	TRBV4-3
TGTGCCAGCAGTTTATTTTGGGGGTCTAACACTGAAGCTTTCTTT	CASSLFWGSNTEAFF	-	TRBJ1-1	-	TRBV27
TGTGCCAGCAGTGCGCGGCCCTCTAGCACAGATACGCAGTATTTT	CASSARPSSTDTQYF	-	TRBJ2-3	-	TRBV2
TGTGCCAGCAGTTTAAGCGGGAGGGAAAATGAGCAGTTCTTC	CASSLSGRENEQFF	few	TRBJ2-1	TRBD2	TRBV12-3/TRBV12-4
TGTGCCAGCAGTCCCGGGACAGTTCCAACTAATGAAAAACTGTTTTTT	CASSPGTVPTNEKLFF	-	TRBJ1-4	TRBD1	TRBV27
TGTGCCAGCAGTTCACGGAAGGGAGGGGCCGGGTACTTC	CASSSRKGGAGYF	once	TRBJ2-7	TRBD2	TRBV28
TGTGCCAGCAACACCTGGACTAGCGGAAACCAAGAGACCCAGTACTTC	CASNTWTSGNQETQYF	few	TRBJ2-5	TRBD2	TRBV7-2
TGTGCCAGCAGCTTCCTGGACGGGTATGGCTACACCTTC	CASSFLDGYGYTF	-	TRBJ1-2	-	TRBV7-2
TGTGCCAGCAGTTTAGCGGGACTAGCGGGAGTCGTGCAGTACTTC	CASSLAGLAGVVQYF	few	TRBJ2-7	TRBD2	TRBV12-3/TRBV12-4
TGCGCCAGCAGCCAAGAAGGAGTCCCGGCCAAAAACATTCAGTACTTC	CASSQEGVPAKNIQYF	-	TRBJ2-4	-	TRBV4-3
TGTGCCAGCAAGACTAGCGGAATTAGGGAGACCCAGTACTTC	CASKTSGIRETQYF	-	TRBJ2-5	TRBD2	TRBV2
TGCGCCAGCAGCCGCCAGTCCAGGTCAACTAATGAAAAACTGTTTTTT	CASSRQSRSTNEKLFF	-	TRBJ1-4	-	TRBV4-1
TGTGCCAGCAGCTTGTCTGGGACCCACGAGCAGTACTTC	CASSLSGTHEQYF	-	TRBJ2-7	-	TRBV5-5
TGTGCCAGCAGCTTAGAGGTACACCGTAAAGGGCCCTCTGGGGCCAACGTCCTGACTTTC	CASSLEVHRKGPSGANVLTF	-	TRBJ2-6	-	TRBV11-2
TGTGCCAGCAGTTTCCCGACTAGCGGGAGAGCCGGGGAGCTGTTTTTT	CASSFPTSGRAGELFF	-	TRBJ2-2	TRBD2	TRBV28
TGTGCCACCAGCAGAGCAGGAGGGTCAACTAATGAAAAACTGTTTTTT	CATSRAGGSTNEKLFF	many	TRBJ1-4	-	TRBV15
TGCAGTGCTAGATTTGGGCAAGAGACCCAGTACTTC	CSARFGQETQYF	-	TRBJ2-5	-	TRBV20-1
TGTGCCACCAGCAGAAAAGGACAGGGCTACTACGAGCAGTACTTC	CATSRKGQGYYEQYF	few	TRBJ2-7	TRBD1	TRBV15
TGTGCCAGCAGCTTGTCGAGGAGTGAGCAGTTCTTC	CASSLSRSEQFF	-	TRBJ2-1	-	TRBV11-2
TGTGCCAGCAGCTTAGGAGGGTTCTTCTCGGACTACCTGTTCACCGGGGAGCTGTTTTTT	CASSLGGFFSDYLFTGELFF	few	TRBJ2-2	-	TRBV11-1
TGCAGTGCTAAGGCGTCTAGCCGATACCAAGAGACCCAGTACTTC	CSAKASSRYQETQYF	-	TRBJ2-5	-	TRBV20-1
TGTGCCAGCAGTCTCCGACAGGGGGCGGGTGGCTACACCTTC	CASSLRQGAGGYTF	-	TRBJ1-2	TRBD1	TRBV12-3/TRBV12-4
TGCAGTGCCCGACCTCATTCGAGCTCCTACAATGAGCAGTTCTTC	CSARPHSSSYNEQFF	many	TRBJ2-1	-	TRBV20-1
TGTGCCAGCAGCTTTATGGGAGGCTCCTACGAGCAGTACTTC	CASSFMGGSYEQYF	few	TRBJ2-7	-	TRBV5-6
TGTGCCAGCAGTTCCTCTGCCGGGACTAGAGGGCGCGAGCAGTACTTC	CASSSSAGTRGREQYF	few	TRBJ2-7	TRBD2	TRBV12-3/TRBV12-4
TGTGCCAGCAGCCCTAGAGCAGGGGGCAATTCACCCCTCCACTTT	CASSPRAGGNSPLHF	many	TRBJ1-6	TRBD1	TRBV7-2
TGTGCCAGCTCCCGCACGGGGTCATCGGAGACCCAGTACTTC	CASSRTGSSETQYF	few	TRBJ2-5	-	TRBV18
TGTGCCAGCAGCTCACAGGGGAGGGACACCGGGGAGCTGTTTTTT	CASSSQGRDTGELFF	-	TRBJ2-2	-	TRBV7-9
TGTGCCAGCAGCTCGACTAGCGGGAGCACCGGGGAGCTGTTTTTT	CASSSTSGSTGELFF	-	TRBJ2-2	TRBD2	TRBV7-8
TGCAGCGTTGTGGCGGGGAGCACAGATACGCAGTATTTT	CSVVAGSTDTQYF	few	TRBJ2-3	-	TRBV29-1
TGCAGTGCTAGAGCAACAGCGGGGAGCAATGAGCAGTTCTTC	CSARATAGSNEQFF	-	TRBJ2-1	TRBD2	TRBV20-1
TGTGCCAGCAGCAAGACTAGCGGGGTTACTACAGATACGCAGTATTTT	CASSKTSGVTTDTQYF	few	TRBJ2-3	TRBD2	TRBV7-2
TGTGCCAGCAGTTATCCGACTGTGGCTGGGACAGATACGCAGTATTTT	CASSYPTVAGTDTQYF	few	TRBJ2-3	-	TRBV6-2/TRBV6-3
TGTGCCAGCAGTTTAGGGTCTGTTGGCGAGCAGTTCTTC	CASSLGSVGEQFF	-	TRBJ2-1	-	TRBV27